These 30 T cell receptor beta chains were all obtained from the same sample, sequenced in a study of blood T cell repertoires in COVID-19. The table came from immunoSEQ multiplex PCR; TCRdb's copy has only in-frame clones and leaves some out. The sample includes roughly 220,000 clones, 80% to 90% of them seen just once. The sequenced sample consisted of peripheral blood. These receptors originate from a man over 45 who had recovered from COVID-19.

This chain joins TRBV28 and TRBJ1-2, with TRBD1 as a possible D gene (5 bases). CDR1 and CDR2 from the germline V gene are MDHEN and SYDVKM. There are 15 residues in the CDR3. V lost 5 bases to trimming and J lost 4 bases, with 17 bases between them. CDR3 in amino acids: CASSPQGGTVYGYTF. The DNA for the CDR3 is TGTGCCAGCAGTCCTCAAGGCGGGACTGTCTATGGCTACACCTTC.

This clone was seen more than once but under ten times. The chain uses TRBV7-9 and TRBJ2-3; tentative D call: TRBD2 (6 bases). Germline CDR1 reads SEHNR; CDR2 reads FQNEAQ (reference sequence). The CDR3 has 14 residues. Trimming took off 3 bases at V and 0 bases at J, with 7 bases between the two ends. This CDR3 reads CASSFGGSTDTQYF. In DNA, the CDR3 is TGTGCCAGCAGCTTTGGAGGGAGCACAGATACGCAGTATTTT.

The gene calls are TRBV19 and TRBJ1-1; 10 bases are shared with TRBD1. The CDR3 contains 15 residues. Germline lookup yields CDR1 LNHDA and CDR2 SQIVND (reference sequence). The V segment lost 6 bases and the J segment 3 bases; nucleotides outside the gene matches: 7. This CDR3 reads CASRRRDRGYTEAFF. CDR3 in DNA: TGTGCCAGTAGGAGGCGGGACAGGGGATACACTGAAGCTTTCTTT.

CDR3 region: CASSTSTSRGTYEQYF. Here the CDR3 DNA reads TGTGCCAGCAGTACCTCCACTAGCCGGGGTACCTACGAGCAGTACTTC. The chain carries TRBV28 and TRBJ2-7, with a tentative D call TRBD2 (6 bases). The CDR3 is 16 residues long. Germline CDR1 reads MDHEN; CDR2 reads SYDVKM. Trimming cost V 5 bases and J 2 bases, with 19 bases left between them.

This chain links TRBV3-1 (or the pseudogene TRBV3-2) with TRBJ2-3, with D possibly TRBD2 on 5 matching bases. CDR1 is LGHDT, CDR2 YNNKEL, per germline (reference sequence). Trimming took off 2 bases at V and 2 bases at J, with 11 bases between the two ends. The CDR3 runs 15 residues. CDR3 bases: TGTGCCAGCAGCCAACAGCGGCAATACACAGATACGCAGTATTTT. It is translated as CASSQQRQYTDTQYF.

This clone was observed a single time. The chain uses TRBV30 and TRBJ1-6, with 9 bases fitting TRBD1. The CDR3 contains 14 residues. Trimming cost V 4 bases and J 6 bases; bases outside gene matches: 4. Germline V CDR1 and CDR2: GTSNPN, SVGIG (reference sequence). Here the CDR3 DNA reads TGTGCCTGGAACGGACAGGGGATTAATTCACCCCTCCACTTT. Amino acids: CAWNGQGINSPLHF.

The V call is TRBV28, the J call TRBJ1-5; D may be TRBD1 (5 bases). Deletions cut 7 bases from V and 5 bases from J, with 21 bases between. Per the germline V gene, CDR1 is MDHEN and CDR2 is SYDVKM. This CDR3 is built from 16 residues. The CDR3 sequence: CASTPGGAAGHQPQHF. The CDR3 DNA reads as TGTGCCAGCACCCCTGGCGGGGCAGCCGGGCATCAGCCCCAGCATTTT. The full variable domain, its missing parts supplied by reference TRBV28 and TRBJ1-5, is DVKVTQSSRYLVKRTGEKVFLECVQDMDHENMFWYRQDPGLGLRLIYFSYDVKMKEKGDIPEGYSVSREKKERFSLILESASTNQTSMYLCASTPGGAAGHQPQHFGDGTRLSIL.

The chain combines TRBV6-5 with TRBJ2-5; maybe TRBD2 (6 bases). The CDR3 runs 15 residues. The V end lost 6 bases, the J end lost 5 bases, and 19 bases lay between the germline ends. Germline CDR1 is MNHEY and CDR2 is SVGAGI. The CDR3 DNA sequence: TGTGCCAGCAGCCCCGGTCCGGGGCGGGGTGAGACCCAGTACTTC. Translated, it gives CASSPGPGRGETQYF.

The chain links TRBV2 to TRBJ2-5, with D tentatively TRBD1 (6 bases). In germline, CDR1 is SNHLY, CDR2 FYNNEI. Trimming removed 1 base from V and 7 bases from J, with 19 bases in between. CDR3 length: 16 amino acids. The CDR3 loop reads CASSEVQDSMKGTQYF. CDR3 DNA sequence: TGTGCCAGCAGTGAAGTGCAGGACAGCATGAAGGGGACCCAGTACTTC.

The CDR3 is CASTLTPGQGIEGYTF. The CDR3, as DNA: TGCGCCAGCACCCTTACCCCGGGACAGGGTATTGAGGGCTACACCTTC. This sequence joins TRBV23-1 and TRBJ1-2; 9 positions agree with TRBD1. TRBV23-1 has ORF status, its function being uncertain. J lost 8 bases, V lost 7 bases, and 17 bases had no gene match. This CDR3 has 16 amino acids.

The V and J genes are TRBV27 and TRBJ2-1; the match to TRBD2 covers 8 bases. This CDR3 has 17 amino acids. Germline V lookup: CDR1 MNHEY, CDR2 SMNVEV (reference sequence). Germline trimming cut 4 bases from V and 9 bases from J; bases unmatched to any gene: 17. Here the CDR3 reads CASSYNTRTSRGGEQFF. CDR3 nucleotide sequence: TGTGCCAGCAGTTACAATACTAGGACCAGTCGGGGGGGTGAGCAGTTCTTC.

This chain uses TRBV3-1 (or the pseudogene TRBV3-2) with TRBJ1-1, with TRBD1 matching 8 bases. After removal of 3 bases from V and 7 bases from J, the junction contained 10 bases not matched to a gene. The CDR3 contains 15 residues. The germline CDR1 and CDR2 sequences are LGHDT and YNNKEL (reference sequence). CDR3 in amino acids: CASSQEPGGLGEAFF. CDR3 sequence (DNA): TGTGCCAGCAGCCAGGAACCAGGGGGCCTAGGTGAAGCTTTCTTT.

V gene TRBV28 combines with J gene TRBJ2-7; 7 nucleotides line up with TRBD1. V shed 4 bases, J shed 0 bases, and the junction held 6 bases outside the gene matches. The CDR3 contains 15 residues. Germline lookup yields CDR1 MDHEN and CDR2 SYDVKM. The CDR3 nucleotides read TGTGCCAGCAGTTGGACAGGACCCCCCTCCTACGAGCAGTACTTC. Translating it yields CASSWTGPPSYEQYF.

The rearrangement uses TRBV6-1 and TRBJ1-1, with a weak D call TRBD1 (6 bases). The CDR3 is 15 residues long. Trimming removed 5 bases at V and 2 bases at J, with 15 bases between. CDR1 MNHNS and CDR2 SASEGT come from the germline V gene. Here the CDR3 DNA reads TGTGCCAGCAGTATTTCGGACAGACCCAACACTGAAGCTTTCTTT. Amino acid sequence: CASSISDRPNTEAFF.

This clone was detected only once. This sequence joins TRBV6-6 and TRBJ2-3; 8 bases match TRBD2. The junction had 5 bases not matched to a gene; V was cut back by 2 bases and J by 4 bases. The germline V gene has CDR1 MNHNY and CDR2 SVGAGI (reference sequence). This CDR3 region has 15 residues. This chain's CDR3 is CASSYAGGAPDTQYF. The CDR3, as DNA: TGTGCCAGCAGTTACGCGGGGGGAGCCCCAGATACGCAGTATTTT.

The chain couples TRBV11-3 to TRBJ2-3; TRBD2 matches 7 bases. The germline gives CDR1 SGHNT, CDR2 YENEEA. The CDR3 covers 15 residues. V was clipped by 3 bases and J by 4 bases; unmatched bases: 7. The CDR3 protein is CASSLGGSTADTQYF. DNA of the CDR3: TGTGCCAGCAGCTTGGGCGGGAGCACGGCAGATACGCAGTATTTT.

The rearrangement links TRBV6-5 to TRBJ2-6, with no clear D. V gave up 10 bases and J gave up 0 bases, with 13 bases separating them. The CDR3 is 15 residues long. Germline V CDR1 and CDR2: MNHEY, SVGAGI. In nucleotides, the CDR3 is TGTGCCACCCAACCTCGGTACTCTGGGGCCAACGTCCTGACTTTC. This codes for CATQPRYSGANVLTF.

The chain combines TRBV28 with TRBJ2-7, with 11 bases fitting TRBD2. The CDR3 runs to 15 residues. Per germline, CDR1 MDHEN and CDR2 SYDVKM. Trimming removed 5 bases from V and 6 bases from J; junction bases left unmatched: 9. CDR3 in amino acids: CASSDPSGGRGEQYF. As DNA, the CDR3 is TGTGCCAGCAGTGACCCTAGCGGGGGGAGGGGCGAGCAGTACTTC.

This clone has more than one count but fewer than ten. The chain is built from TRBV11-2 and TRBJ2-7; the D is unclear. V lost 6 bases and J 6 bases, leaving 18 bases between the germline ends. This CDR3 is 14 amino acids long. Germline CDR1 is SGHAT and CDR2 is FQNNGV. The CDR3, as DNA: TGTGCCAGCAGTAAACCGGCAAGAGGCGGCGAGCAGTACTTC. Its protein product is CASSKPARGGEQYF.

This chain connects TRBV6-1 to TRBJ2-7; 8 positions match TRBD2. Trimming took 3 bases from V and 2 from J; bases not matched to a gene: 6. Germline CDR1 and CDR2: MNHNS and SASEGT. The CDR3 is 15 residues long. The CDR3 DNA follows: TGTGCCAGCAGTGATATCCTGGGACTAGCCTACGAGCAGTACTTC. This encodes CASSDILGLAYEQYF.

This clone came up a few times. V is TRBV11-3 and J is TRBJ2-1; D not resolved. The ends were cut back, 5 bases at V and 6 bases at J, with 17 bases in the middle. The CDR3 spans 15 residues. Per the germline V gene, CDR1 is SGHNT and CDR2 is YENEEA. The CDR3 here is CASSITLNPVNEQFF. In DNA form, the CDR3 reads TGTGCCAGCAGCATCACCTTAAATCCGGTCAATGAGCAGTTCTTC.

The CDR3, as DNA: TGCGCCAGCAGCTTGCAGGGGGCGCGGGGCACTGAAGCTTTCTTT. It specifies CASSLQGARGTEAFF. The chain is built from TRBV5-1 and TRBJ1-1, with 8 bases matching TRBD1. CDR1 and CDR2 from the germline V gene are SGHRS and YFSETQ. Germline trimming cut 1 base from V and 4 bases from J; bases unmatched to any gene: 6. The CDR3 consists of 15 residues.

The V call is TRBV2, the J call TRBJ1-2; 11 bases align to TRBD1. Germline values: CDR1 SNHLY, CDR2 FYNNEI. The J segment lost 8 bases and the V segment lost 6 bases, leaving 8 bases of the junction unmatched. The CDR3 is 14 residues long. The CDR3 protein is CASRPGQGGRGYTF. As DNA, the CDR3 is TGTGCCAGCAGACCGGGACAGGGGGGACGGGGCTACACCTTC.

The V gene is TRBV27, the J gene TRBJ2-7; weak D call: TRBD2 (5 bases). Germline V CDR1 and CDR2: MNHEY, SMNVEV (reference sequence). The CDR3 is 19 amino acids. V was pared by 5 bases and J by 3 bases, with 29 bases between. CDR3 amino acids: CASSPLDYPPSRIIYEQYF. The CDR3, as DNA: TGTGCCAGCAGTCCACTAGACTACCCACCTTCCCGGATCATCTACGAGCAGTACTTC.

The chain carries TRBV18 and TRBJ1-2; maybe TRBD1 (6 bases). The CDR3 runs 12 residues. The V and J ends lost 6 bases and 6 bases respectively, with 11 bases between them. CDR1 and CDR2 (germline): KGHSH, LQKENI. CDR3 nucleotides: TGTGCCAGCTCGCCTGACAGGAATGGCTACACCTTC. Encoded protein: CASSPDRNGYTF. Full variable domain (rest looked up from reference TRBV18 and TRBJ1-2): NAGVMQNPRHLVRRRGQEARLRCSPMKGHSHVYWYRQLPEEGLKFMVYLQKENIIDESGMPKERFSAEFPKEGPSILRIQQVVRGDSAAYFCASSPDRNGYTFGSGTRLTVV.

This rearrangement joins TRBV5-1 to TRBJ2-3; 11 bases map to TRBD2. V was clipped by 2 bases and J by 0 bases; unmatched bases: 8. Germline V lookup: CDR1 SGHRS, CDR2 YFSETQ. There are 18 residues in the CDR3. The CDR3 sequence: CASSFRSSGRSSTDTQYF. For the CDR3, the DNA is TGCGCCAGCAGCTTTAGGTCTAGCGGGAGGTCGAGCACAGATACGCAGTATTTT.

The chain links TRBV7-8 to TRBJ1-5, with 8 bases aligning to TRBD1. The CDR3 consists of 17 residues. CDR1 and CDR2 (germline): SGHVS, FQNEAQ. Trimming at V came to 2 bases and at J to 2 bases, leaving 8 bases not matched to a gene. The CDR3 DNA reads TGTGCCAGCAGCTTAAGGACAGGGATCGATCGCAATCAGCCCCAGCATTTT. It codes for CASSLRTGIDRNQPQHF.

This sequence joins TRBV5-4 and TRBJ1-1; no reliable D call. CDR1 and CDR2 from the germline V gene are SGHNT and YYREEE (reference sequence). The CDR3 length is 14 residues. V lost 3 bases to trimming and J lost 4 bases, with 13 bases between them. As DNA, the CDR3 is TGTGCCAGCAGCTCCGTCGGGGAAACCACTGAAGCTTTCTTT. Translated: CASSSVGETTEAFF.

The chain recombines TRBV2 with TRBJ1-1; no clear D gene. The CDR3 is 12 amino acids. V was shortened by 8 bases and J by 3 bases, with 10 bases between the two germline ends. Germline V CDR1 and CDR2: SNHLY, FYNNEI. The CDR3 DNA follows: TGTGCCAGCCTGGTCGGGTACACTGAAGCTTTCTTT. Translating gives CASLVGYTEAFF.

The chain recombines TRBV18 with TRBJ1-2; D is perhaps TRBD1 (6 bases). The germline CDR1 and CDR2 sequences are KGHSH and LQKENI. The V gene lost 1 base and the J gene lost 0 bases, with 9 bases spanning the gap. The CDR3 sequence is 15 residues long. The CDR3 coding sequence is TGTGCCAGCTCACCACTGGACAGTACTAACTATGGCTACACCTTC. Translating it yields CASSPLDSTNYGYTF.